The present entry profiles one T cell receptor beta chain with its context. These data are taken from a study of blood T cell repertoires in COVID-19. Study background: Acute and convalescent COVID-19 specimens originated in the United States, Italy and Spain. Sources were T cells, B-cell-depleted T cells, or PBMCs; the material itself was cDNA or gDNA.

Trimming left V 4 bases short and J 0 bases short, with 10 bases between. This CDR3 comprises 14 residues. From germline, CDR1 is SGHRS and CDR2 YFSETQ. Clinical history reported by participants formed the basis on which cohorts were assigned. In the original processing: Estimates of nucleated cell counts were drawn from the amplification of reference gene primers. Using immunoSEQ multiplex PCR, the repertoire was profiled, and TCRdb retains in-frame clones only, with some absent. D and trimming come from the DNA, and the V and J calls and clone size come from that table. The sample carries 300,000 to 400,000 clones, approximately 88% recorded once.

The chain couples TRBV5-1 to TRBJ1-1; unclear D gene. The sequenced sample consisted of PBMCs or T cells enriched from blood (not recorded which). This receptor was taken from a man aged 25-40 years who had recovered from COVID-19. DNA for the CDR3: TGCGCCAGCAGCCCGCTTCTAATGAACACTGAAGCTTTCTTT. It is translated as CASSPLLMNTEAFF.